Each of the 22 T cell receptor beta chains below was sequenced from the same sample in a study of OX40 agonist ivuxolimab in advanced cancers. The table came from immunoSEQ multiplex PCR; TCRdb's copy has only in-frame clones and leaves some out. Seen here are about 35,000 clones, roughly 90% observed once, and the top ten hold about 33%. This sample comprised CD4+ or CD8+ T cells sorted from blood, obtained in a trial of the OX40 agonist ivuxolimab. The source of these receptors is an adult with an advanced solid tumor such as melanoma, head and neck, liver or kidney cancer.

V gene TRBV29-1 combines with J gene TRBJ1-1; 8 nucleotides align to TRBD1. Germline values: CDR1 SQVTM, CDR2 ANQGSEA. The trim removed 7 bases at V and 0 bases at J, leaving 4 bases unmatched. The CDR3 extends over 13 amino acids. The DNA of the CDR3 is TGCAGCGGTAGGACAGGGATGAACACTGAAGCTTTCTTT. Its protein is CSGRTGMNTEAFF.

V and J are TRBV5-6 and TRBJ2-7; TRBD2 agrees at 9 bases. This CDR3 region has 14 residues. V lost 3 bases, J lost 4 bases, and 5 bases stayed unmatched. Germline V gene sequence: CDR1 SGHDT, CDR2 YYEEEE. The CDR3 DNA reads TGTGCCAGCAGCTCTGGACTAGCGTGGTACGAGCAGTACTTC. Its protein product is CASSSGLAWYEQYF.

The gene calls are TRBV7-9 and TRBJ2-2; no definite D call. V was clipped by 4 bases and J by 6 bases, with 9 bases between them. CDR1 is SEHNR and CDR2 is FQNEAQ in the germline V gene (reference sequence). The CDR3 runs to 13 residues. In DNA form, the CDR3 reads TGTGCCAGCAGCTCCTATAATGCCGGGGAGCTGTTTTTT. Its translation: CASSSYNAGELFF.

The V gene is TRBV4-3, the J gene TRBJ1-1, with TRBD1 matching 9 bases. The germline V gene has CDR1 LGHNA and CDR2 YSLEER. The CDR3 is 15 amino acids. V trimming: 4 bases; J trimming: 5 bases; junction bases outside the gene matches: 8. The DNA of the CDR3 is TGCGCCAGCAGCCCCTACAGGGGGCATAGGACTGAAGCTTTCTTT. Translating it yields CASSPYRGHRTEAFF.

J is TRBJ2-5 and V is TRBV28; 8 nucleotides align to TRBD2. The CDR3 has 13 residues. Germline CDR1 and CDR2: MDHEN and SYDVKM. The V gene end was trimmed by 2 bases and the J gene end by 4 bases; junction bases not matched to a gene: 0. In DNA, the CDR3 is TGTGCCAGCAGTTTACTAGCGGGAGAGACCCAGTACTTC. It is translated as CASSLLAGETQYF.

The gene calls are TRBV7-9 and TRBJ2-3, with 10 nucleotides matching TRBD2. The germline CDR1 and CDR2 sequences are SEHNR and FQNEAQ (reference sequence). CDR3 length: 13 amino acids. V lost 7 bases and J lost 4; bases outside the gene matches: 2. The CDR3 bases are TGTGCCAGCACCGGACTAGCGGCAGATACGCAGTATTTT. This codes for CASTGLAADTQYF.

The chain recombines TRBV28 with TRBJ1-5, with D unresolved. V lost 8 bases, J lost 8 bases, and 13 bases lay in between. CDR1 is MDHEN and CDR2 is SYDVKM in the germline V gene. CDR3 size: 12 residues. The chain's CDR3 is CASCLDGEPQHF. CDR3 bases: TGTGCCAGCTGCCTGGACGGAGAGCCCCAGCATTTT.

The gene calls are TRBV29-1 and TRBJ2-5, with 8 positions matching TRBD2. The DNA end lines up better with TRBJ2-7; the J call may be wrong. Germline V gene data show CDR1 as SQVTM and CDR2 as ANQGSEA. The CDR3 covers 13 residues. This CDR3 is CSVVGSGTYEQYF. As DNA, the CDR3 is TGCAGCGTTGTTGGTAGCGGGACCTACGAGCAGTACTTC.

The chain has TRBV4-3 and TRBJ2-1, with 8 bases matching TRBD2. This CDR3 region has 14 residues. V gave up 6 bases and J gave up 10 bases; unmatched junction bases: 11. Germline CDR1 LGHNA, CDR2 YSLEER. The CDR3 is CASRGGAGAREQFF. Here the CDR3 DNA reads TGCGCCAGCAGGGGAGGAGCGGGGGCCAGGGAGCAGTTCTTC.

The genes are TRBV13 and TRBJ2-7, with D perhaps matching TRBD1 (6 bases). Germline V lookup: CDR1 PRHDT, CDR2 FYEKMQ (reference sequence). There are 15 residues in the CDR3. The germline V and J ends were trimmed by 4 bases and 6 bases, with 19 bases remaining between them. CDR3 nucleotides: TGTGCCAGCAGCTCCCAGGGGATCCGGACGGGCGAGCAGTACTTC. It translates to CASSSQGIRTGEQYF.

This sequence joins TRBV27 and TRBJ2-1, with D hard to call. Trimming stripped 3 bases from V and 7 bases from J, with 7 bases between. Germline CDR1 reads MNHEY; CDR2 reads SMNVEV (reference sequence). This CDR3 is built from 12 residues. The DNA of the CDR3 is TGTGCCAGCAGTTTCGGGCGAAATGAGCAGTTCTTC. This encodes CASSFGRNEQFF.

The genes are TRBV27 and TRBJ2-3; 8 bases map to TRBD1. The CDR3 contains 13 residues. The V gene end was trimmed by 6 bases and the J gene end by 3 bases; junction bases not matched to a gene: 2. CDR1 is MNHEY, CDR2 SMNVEV, per germline (reference sequence). The CDR3 region has the DNA TGTGCCAGCAGCTGGACAGGGACAGATACGCAGTATTTT. As protein: CASSWTGTDTQYF.

In regard to this clone: One end of the junction is discordant with germline, which a read error may explain. V gene TRBV5-3 combines with J gene TRBJ1-5; D gene uncertain. TRBV5-3 is an ORF for which the function is uncertain. This CDR3 is built from 14 residues. The CDR3 is CARSLDGGNQPQHF. The CDR3 nucleotides read TGTGCCAGAAGTTTGGACGGTGGCAATCAGCCCCAGCATTTT.

The J gene is TRBJ2-7, the V gene TRBV13, with TRBD1 matching over 10 bases. After removal of 5 bases from V and 5 bases from J, the junction contained 6 bases not matched to a gene. The CDR3 covers 14 residues. The germline V gene has CDR1 PRHDT and CDR2 FYEKMQ (reference sequence). The CDR3 nucleotides are TGTGCCAGCAGCCGGGGACAGGGGACCGACGAGCAGTACTTC. This encodes CASSRGQGTDEQYF. Looking up the rest from reference TRBV13 and TRBJ2-7 gives the full variable domain: AAGVIQSPRHLIKEKRETATLKCYPIPRHDTVYWYQQGPGQDPQFLISFYEKMQSDKGSIPDRFSAQQFSDYHSELNMSSLELGDSALYFCASSRGQGTDEQYFGPGTRLTVT.

The chain couples TRBV5-8 to TRBJ2-7; TRBD1 aligns across 8 bases. The CDR3 contains 15 residues. With 0 bases clipped from V and 5 bases from J, the junction kept 7 bases outside the gene matches. Germline CDR1 SGHTS, CDR2 YDEGEE. The CDR3 bases are TGTGCCAGCAGCTTGGCCGGACAGGGCGGCGACGAGCAGTACTTC. Protein: CASSLAGQGGDEQYF.

The J gene is TRBJ2-2, the V gene TRBV11-2; D not resolved. CDR3 length: 15 amino acids. The germline CDR1 and CDR2 sequences are SGHAT and FQNNGV. The ends were cut back, 4 bases at V and 2 bases at J, with 11 bases in the middle. The DNA of the CDR3 is TGTGCCAGCAGCTCCCGACATCCTAACACCGGGGAGCTGTTTTTT. Protein: CASSSRHPNTGELFF.

This clone was picked up one time. V and J are TRBV4-3 and TRBJ2-7, with D unresolved. There are 15 residues in the CDR3. The germline gives CDR1 LGHNA, CDR2 YSLEER. Trimming removed 4 bases from V and 6 bases from J, with 19 bases in between. CDR3 sequence (DNA): TGCGCCAGCAGCCGACTCACGGCGGACCACGGCGAGCAGTACTTC. Translated: CASSRLTADHGEQYF.

The V gene is TRBV7-9, the J gene TRBJ2-1; D possibly corresponds to TRBD2 (6 bases). The V and J ends lost 1 base and 10 bases respectively, with 11 bases between them. CDR3 length: 13 amino acids. Germline V gene sequence: CDR1 SEHNR, CDR2 FQNEAQ (reference sequence). This CDR3 reads CASSLGEVNEQFF. Here the CDR3 DNA reads TGTGCCAGCAGCTTAGGGGAGGTAAACGAGCAGTTCTTC.

The genes are TRBV5-8 and TRBJ2-3, with D unresolved. The germline gives CDR1 SGHTS, CDR2 YDEGEE. The CDR3 loop spans 17 amino acids. V was clipped by 4 bases and J by 5 bases, with 23 bases between them. CDR3 bases: TGTGCCAGCAGCCTCTCAGTACTCCCCACGAGTAGAGATACGCAGTATTTT. It specifies CASSLSVLPTSRDTQYF.

This chain joins TRBV4-1 and TRBJ2-1, with 10 bases lining up with TRBD2. V trimming: 0 bases; J trimming: 5 bases; junction bases outside the gene matches: 4. CDR3 length: 16 residues. CDR1 is MGHRA, CDR2 YSYEKL, per germline. CDR3 sequence: CASSQEASGSNNEQFF. DNA of the CDR3: TGCGCCAGCAGCCAAGAGGCTAGCGGGAGCAACAATGAGCAGTTCTTC.

V gene TRBV9 combines with J gene TRBJ1-2, with D maybe TRBD1 (5 bases). V was cut by 3 bases and J by 8 bases, with 20 bases left in between. This CDR3 is built from 15 residues. Germline V gene data show CDR1 as SGDLS and CDR2 as YYNGEE. In DNA, the CDR3 is TGTGCCAGCAGCGCATTTCAGGGCCCAGGAAACGGCTACACCTTC. It is translated as CASSAFQGPGNGYTF.

CDR3 sequence: CSVDRGPGEAFF. CDR3 coding DNA: TGCAGCGTCGACAGGGGTCCGGGGGAAGCTTTCTTT. V gene TRBV29-1 combines with J gene TRBJ1-1, with 8 bases matching TRBD1. The CDR3 totals 12 residues. The germline V gene has CDR1 SQVTM and CDR2 ANQGSEA. Germline trimming cut 6 bases from V and 8 bases from J; bases unmatched to any gene: 8.